Sequencing of this T cell receptor beta chain was carried out in a study of metastatic and nonmetastatic thyroid tumors. Background on the study: Repertoires from malignant and benign thyroid patients were compared across blood and tumor or nodule tissue.

Thyroid surgery took place with no prior treatment in any patient. This clone has a count of ten or more. The CDR3 consists of 14 residues. The V and J ends lost 6 bases and 5 bases, in that order; junction bases with no gene match: 6. TCRdb reprocessed the PCR reads via MiXCR. This repertoire shows roughly 6,900 clones, less than 35% found once; its top ten account for roughly 29%. V is TRBV12-3 or TRBV12-4 and J is TRBJ2-3, with 9 bases aligning to TRBD2. The sequencing sample was made of tumor tissue. The receptor was derived from a female donor with papillary thyroid cancer or a benign thyroid nodule (not recorded which). Some clones in this sample may be carry-over from other donors' samples. The CDR3 spells CASRAGGPVDTQYF. The CDR3 region has the DNA TGTGCCAGCAGGGCGGGAGGGCCGGTAGATACGCAGTATTTT.